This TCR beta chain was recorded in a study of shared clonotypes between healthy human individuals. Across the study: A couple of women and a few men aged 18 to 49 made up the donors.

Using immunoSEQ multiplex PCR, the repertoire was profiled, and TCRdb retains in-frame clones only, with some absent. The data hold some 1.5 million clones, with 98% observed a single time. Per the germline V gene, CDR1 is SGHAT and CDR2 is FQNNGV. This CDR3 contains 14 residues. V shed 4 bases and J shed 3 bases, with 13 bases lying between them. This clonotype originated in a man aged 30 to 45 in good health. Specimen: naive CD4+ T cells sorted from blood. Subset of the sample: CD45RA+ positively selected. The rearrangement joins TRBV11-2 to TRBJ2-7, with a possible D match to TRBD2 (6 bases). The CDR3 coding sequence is TGTGCCAGCAGCTCCGCCGCGGGACTCTACGAGCAGTACTTC. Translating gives CASSSAAGLYEQYF.